The rows below give T cell receptor beta chains drawn from one sample of a study of cytomegalovirus exposure and HLA in healthy donors. Assay used: immunoSEQ multiplex PCR; TCRdb lists only in-frame clones, some missing. This table holds about 160,000 clones, approximately 79% found once. Sequenced: PBMCs. The receptor source for this set is a woman between 45 and 65 years old in good health and CMV-seropositive. Both conserved end residues are part of each CDR3. Each record gives: J gene, clone size, V gene, D gene, CDR3 DNA, CDR3 protein. The D gene is left open where the match is weak. Clone size is not always given. Where it is, it says once, few, many or a class for expanded clones.

j_gene: TRBJ2-5; abundance: -; v_gene: TRBV6-5; d_gene: -; CDR3nt: TGTGCCAGCCGTCCAGGGGGGCAAGAGACCCAGTACTTC; CDR3aa: CASRPGGQETQYF
j_gene: TRBJ1-5; abundance: -; v_gene: TRBV19; d_gene: -; CDR3nt: TGTGCCAGTAAACAGGGAAATCAGCCCCAGCATTTT; CDR3aa: CASKQGNQPQHF
j_gene: TRBJ2-7; abundance: -; v_gene: TRBV12-5; d_gene: TRBD1; CDR3nt: TGTGCTAGTGGTTTGATTTCCGGGACAGGGGCGTTCGAGCAGTACTTC; CDR3aa: CASGLISGTGAFEQYF
j_gene: TRBJ2-7; abundance: -; v_gene: TRBV19; d_gene: -; CDR3nt: TGTGCCAGTAGCCACAGGGACTCCTACGAGCAGTACTTC; CDR3aa: CASSHRDSYEQYF
j_gene: TRBJ2-3; abundance: -; v_gene: TRBV5-1; d_gene: TRBD1; CDR3nt: TGCGCCAGCAGCTTGGTGGGCAGGGGGCCAGATACGCAGTATTTT; CDR3aa: CASSLVGRGPDTQYF
j_gene: TRBJ2-7; abundance: -; v_gene: TRBV19; d_gene: TRBD1; CDR3nt: TGTGCCAGTAGTTCCGGACAGGGGTCCGAGCAGTACTTC; CDR3aa: CASSSGQGSEQYF
j_gene: TRBJ1-2; abundance: once; v_gene: TRBV7-9; d_gene: -; CDR3nt: TGTGCCAGCAGCTATGGCAGCTATGGCTACACCTTC; CDR3aa: CASSYGSYGYTF
j_gene: TRBJ2-2; abundance: -; v_gene: TRBV29-1; d_gene: -; CDR3nt: TGCAGCGTTGTGGGGGGGCAAACCGGGGAGCTGTTTTTT; CDR3aa: CSVVGGQTGELFF
j_gene: TRBJ2-6; abundance: few; v_gene: TRBV13; d_gene: TRBD1; CDR3nt: TGTGCCAGCAGCTTAGGTTCAGGGGGCAATTTATTGGCTGGGGCCAACGTCCTGACTTTC; CDR3aa: CASSLGSGGNLLAGANVLTF
j_gene: TRBJ1-1; abundance: -; v_gene: TRBV4-1; d_gene: -; CDR3nt: TGCGCCAGCAGCCACGCCGGAGCGACTAGCGCTCCTGAAGCTTTCTTT; CDR3aa: CASSHAGATSAPEAFF
j_gene: TRBJ2-1; abundance: -; v_gene: TRBV6-1; d_gene: TRBD1; CDR3nt: TGTGCCAGCAGTGAGGGACAGAGGGGTGAGCAGTTCTTC; CDR3aa: CASSEGQRGEQFF
j_gene: TRBJ1-1; abundance: -; v_gene: TRBV18; d_gene: TRBD1; CDR3nt: TGTGCCAGCTCACCGGGACAGGGCCGGACTGAAGCTTTCTTT; CDR3aa: CASSPGQGRTEAFF
j_gene: TRBJ2-7; abundance: -; v_gene: TRBV6-5; d_gene: TRBD1; CDR3nt: TGTGCCAGCAGCCGACAGGGGGTCCGGTACGAGCAGTACTTC; CDR3aa: CASSRQGVRYEQYF
j_gene: TRBJ2-1; abundance: -; v_gene: TRBV18; d_gene: TRBD1; CDR3nt: TGTGCCAGCTCACTTAGGGACAGGGGCAATGAGCAGTTCTTC; CDR3aa: CASSLRDRGNEQFF
j_gene: TRBJ2-5; abundance: -; v_gene: TRBV7-7; d_gene: -; CDR3nt: TGTGCTAGCAGCTTAGCTGAGGGCTACCAAGAGACCCAGTACTTC; CDR3aa: CASSLAEGYQETQYF
j_gene: TRBJ1-1; abundance: few; v_gene: TRBV9; d_gene: TRBD1; CDR3nt: TGTGCCAGCAGCGCTCGACAGGGGCCGAACACTGAAGCTTTCTTT; CDR3aa: CASSARQGPNTEAFF
j_gene: TRBJ2-2; abundance: -; v_gene: TRBV5-1; d_gene: -; CDR3nt: TGCGCCAGCAGCTGGGAGGGACAGGCCAACACCGGGGAGCTGTTTTTT; CDR3aa: CASSWEGQANTGELFF
j_gene: TRBJ1-1; abundance: -; v_gene: TRBV13; d_gene: -; CDR3nt: TGTGCCAGCAGCCGTAACAGGGTGAATATTGGGAACACTGAAGCTTTCTTT; CDR3aa: CASSRNRVNIGNTEAFF
j_gene: TRBJ2-3; abundance: few; v_gene: TRBV7-2; d_gene: TRBD2; CDR3nt: TGTGCCAGCAGCTCCGACCCCCTTTTGGCGGGAGCCAGCACAGATACGCAGTATTTT; CDR3aa: CASSSDPLLAGASTDTQYF
j_gene: TRBJ1-1; abundance: -; v_gene: TRBV6-5; d_gene: -; CDR3nt: TGTGCCAGCAGAATGGGTTCGGGAGCTTTCTTT; CDR3aa: CASRMGSGAFF
j_gene: TRBJ2-5; abundance: -; v_gene: TRBV7-2; d_gene: TRBD2; CDR3nt: TGTGCCAGCAGCCCCAATCGGGGGGGCGTAGAGACCCAGTACTTC; CDR3aa: CASSPNRGGVETQYF
j_gene: TRBJ1-2; abundance: -; v_gene: TRBV6-5; d_gene: -; CDR3nt: TGTGCCAGCACCTCCCCCGGGGGGTGGGGTGGCTACACCTTC; CDR3aa: CASTSPGGWGGYTF
j_gene: TRBJ1-2; abundance: once; v_gene: TRBV5-1; d_gene: -; CDR3nt: TGCGCCAGCAGCTTGGTGGGGAGACAAGTTGGTGGCTACACCTTC; CDR3aa: CASSLVGRQVGGYTF
j_gene: TRBJ2-1; abundance: once; v_gene: TRBV30; d_gene: -; CDR3nt: TGTGCCGCTCCGCTGGGTAGCTTGGATGAGCAGTTCTTC; CDR3aa: CAAPLGSLDEQFF
j_gene: TRBJ2-1; abundance: -; v_gene: TRBV10-2; d_gene: TRBD2; CDR3nt: TGCGCCACGCTCGGAGCGGGGGGGCGCTATGAGCAGTTCTTC; CDR3aa: CATLGAGGRYEQFF
j_gene: TRBJ1-5; abundance: -; v_gene: TRBV15; d_gene: -; CDR3nt: TGTGCCACCAGCAGAGGGCCCCCCAATCAGCCCCAGCATTTT; CDR3aa: CATSRGPPNQPQHF
j_gene: TRBJ2-7; abundance: few; v_gene: TRBV4-3; d_gene: TRBD1; CDR3nt: TGCGCCAGCAGCCCAAGGACAGGGCCCTACGAGCAGTACTTC; CDR3aa: CASSPRTGPYEQYF
j_gene: TRBJ2-1; abundance: -; v_gene: TRBV2; d_gene: TRBD2; CDR3nt: TGTGCCAGCAGAGAAACTAGCGGGGGGTACAATGAGCAGTTCTTC; CDR3aa: CASRETSGGYNEQFF
j_gene: TRBJ2-2; abundance: -; v_gene: TRBV7-2; d_gene: TRBD2; CDR3nt: TGTGCCAGCAGCTCGGGGACTAGCGGGATTATCGGCGGGGAGCTGTTTTTT; CDR3aa: CASSSGTSGIIGGELFF
j_gene: TRBJ2-2; abundance: few; v_gene: TRBV4-2; d_gene: TRBD2; CDR3nt: TGTGCCAGCAGCCAAGGGTCTAGCGGGTTTTTAAACACCGGGGAGCTGTTTTTT; CDR3aa: CASSQGSSGFLNTGELFF
j_gene: TRBJ2-7; abundance: -; v_gene: TRBV7-6; d_gene: TRBD2; CDR3nt: TGTGCCAGCAGACCGAGAGCGGGAAGCTCCTACGAGCAGTACTTC; CDR3aa: CASRPRAGSSYEQYF
j_gene: TRBJ1-1; abundance: -; v_gene: TRBV12-5; d_gene: -; CDR3nt: TGTGCTAGTGGTTTGGGAGTGAACACTGAAGCTTTCTTT; CDR3aa: CASGLGVNTEAFF
j_gene: TRBJ2-7; abundance: -; v_gene: TRBV28; d_gene: TRBD1; CDR3nt: TGTGCCAGCAGTTTAAGGGGACAGACCTACGAGCAGTACTTC; CDR3aa: CASSLRGQTYEQYF
j_gene: TRBJ1-1; abundance: -; v_gene: TRBV6-1; d_gene: TRBD1; CDR3nt: TGTGCCAGCAGTATGGACAGGTTGGGGGAAGCTTTCTTT; CDR3aa: CASSMDRLGEAFF